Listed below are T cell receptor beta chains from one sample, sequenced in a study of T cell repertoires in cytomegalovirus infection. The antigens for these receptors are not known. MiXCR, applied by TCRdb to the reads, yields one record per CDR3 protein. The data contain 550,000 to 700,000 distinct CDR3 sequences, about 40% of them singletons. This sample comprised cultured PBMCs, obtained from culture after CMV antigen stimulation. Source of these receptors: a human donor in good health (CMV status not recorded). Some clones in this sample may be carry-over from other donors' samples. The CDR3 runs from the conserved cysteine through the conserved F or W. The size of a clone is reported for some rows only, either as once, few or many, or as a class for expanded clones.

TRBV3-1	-	CASSPGPHGYTF
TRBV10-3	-	CAISPGRGLGEQFF
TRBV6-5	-	CASSDMMETQYF
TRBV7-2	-	CASSRWGAPRGYTF
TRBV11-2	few	CASSPQNSGNTIYF
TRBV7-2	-	CASSLRVLAKNIQYF
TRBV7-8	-	CASSWGGASYNEQFF
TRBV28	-	CASTIRVGSPLHF
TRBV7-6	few	CASTRLRASPGANVLTF
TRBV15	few	CATSRVALSGDGYTF
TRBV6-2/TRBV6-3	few	CASSYFRSSETQYF
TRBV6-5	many	CASSYEGQPVVTEAFF
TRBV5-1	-	CASSLELAGVELFF
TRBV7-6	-	CASSRLSQPQHF
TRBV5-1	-	CASSFGTSGGRGEQFF
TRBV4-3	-	CASSQDPGGNSPLHF
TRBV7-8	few	CASSVNRGENYGYTF